The T cell receptor (beta chain) under discussion was sequenced for a study of OX40 agonist ivuxolimab in advanced cancers. Study context: Three patients, one with hepatocellular carcinoma and two with cutaneous melanoma, responded partially. Study-wide results and caveats: Low normalized T-cell clonal expansion also characterized some of the nonresponders. At 0.1-3.0 mg/kg, partial responders had clonal expansion among the lowest observed.

On this clone: Its specificity is unknown.

Repertoires were generated with immunoSEQ multiplex PCR, while TCRdb's copy carries only in-frame clones and drops some. Here the sample spans approximately 63,000 clones, 80% to 90% being singletons. In germline, CDR1 is SGHTA, CDR2 FQGNSA. Between the trimmed V and J ends, which lost 5 bases and 2 bases, there was a span of 15 bases. There are 15 residues in the CDR3. V is TRBV7-2 and J is TRBJ1-1; D is undetermined. This clonotype originated in an adult with an advanced solid tumor such as melanoma, head and neck, liver or kidney cancer. This specimen consisted of CD4+ or CD8+ T cells sorted from blood, obtained in a trial of the OX40 agonist ivuxolimab. CDR3 DNA sequence: TGTGCCAGCAGCAACCAGAGCAGCTTTAACACTGAAGCTTTCTTT. Amino acid sequence: CASSNQSSFNTEAFF.